This T cell receptor (beta chain) was documented in a study of T cells in Graves' hyperthyroidism and ophthalmopathy. Study observations and caveats: A model of 13 V-J features distinguished ophthalmopathy from stable hyperthyroidism. Most thyroid clonotypes expanded above 0.001 were also detected in blood. The model's output predicted ophthalmopathy at a median of 6.5 months prior to onset.

This clonotype was recorded at least ten times. Its antigen remains unknown. Amplification of TCR beta CDR3 regions was performed using RNA transcripts as template. Primed by the HTBI set, a first-round RT-PCR was run on the TCR CDR3. MiXCR was run by TCRdb on the multiplex PCR reads, yielding one entry per CDR3 protein. Of some 550,000 distinct CDR3 sequences in the sample, about 20% are singletons; the top ten hold more than 20%. Stability of Graves' hyperthyroidism was defined as absent ophthalmopathy progression within 18 months. Between the trimmed V and J ends, which lost 6 bases and 5 bases, there was a span of 16 bases. The CDR3 has 14 amino acids.

Sample: blood. The chain couples TRBV12-3 or TRBV12-4 to TRBJ2-5; D not resolved. The clonotype originates from a man younger than 30 with Graves' hyperthyroidism. DNA for the CDR3: TGTGCCAGCAGCTGGCGTAACTCTGGGGAGACCCAGTACTTC. As protein: CASSWRNSGETQYF.